Listed below are T cell receptor beta chains from one sample, sequenced in a study of human T cells and chemical hapten exposure. TCRdb re-derived calls from the RACE reads in MiXCR, one entry per CDR3 protein. Seen here are roughly 380,000 distinct CDR3 sequences, around 5.5% observed once, and the top ten hold 2.5% to 3%. Sequenced here: whole blood, sampled in connection with sensitization to the hapten diphenylcyclopropenone (DPC). Source of these receptors: a woman in her 50s with alopecia areata. Some clones in this sample may be carry-over from other donors' samples. Each CDR3 is given without its conserved first and last residue.

J,V,CDR3
TRBJ1-2,TRBV6-1,ASDWGAGRTNYGYT
TRBJ2-3,TRBV6-2/TRBV6-3,ASSYSGYTDTQY
TRBJ2-3,TRBV5-6,ASSDGQDTDTQY
TRBJ2-2,TRBV29-1,SVELGGELF
TRBJ2-5,TRBV20-1,SAYLAGGPNQETQY
TRBJ1-6,TRBV12-3/TRBV12-4,ASSLDGTGNSPLH
TRBJ2-3,TRBV7-2,ASSLASGQGTDTQY
TRBJ2-3,TRBV7-9,ASSPRQGALLDTQY
TRBJ2-5,TRBV5-1,ASSPTGKQETQY
TRBJ2-2,TRBV7-3,ASRAGGLHTGELF
TRBJ2-3,TRBV5-5,ASSLDPSPTDTQY
TRBJ1-2,TRBV28,ASTTAQETNYGYT
TRBJ2-6,TRBV9,ASSWTGGASGANVLT
TRBJ2-2,TRBV12-3/TRBV12-4,ASSLVEANTGELF
TRBJ1-1,TRBV5-6,ASSLAWGTTGDTEAF
TRBJ2-7,TRBV6-2/TRBV6-3,ASSPADFPGLGAY
TRBJ1-2,TRBV28,ASSFGQGEGYT
TRBJ2-3,TRBV7-2,ASSRTSGSTTDTQY
TRBJ2-7,TRBV6-2/TRBV6-3,ASGVDEQY
TRBJ1-1,TRBV5-1,ASSLRGHTEAF
TRBJ1-5,TRBV6-5,ASSSQGARNQPQH
TRBJ1-1,TRBV7-9,ASNFNRQANTEAF
TRBJ2-1,TRBV3-1,ASSRTSGGARSYNEQF
TRBJ1-5,TRBV18,ASSPEQGPDQPQH
TRBJ2-1,TRBV28,ASSLEPPYVNEQF
TRBJ1-2,TRBV3-1,ASSRSDTDGYT
TRBJ2-6,TRBV12-3/TRBV12-4,ASSSRSSGANVLT
TRBJ2-3,TRBV10-3,AISDLGGANTDTQY
TRBJ2-1,TRBV9,ASSVEASDEQF
TRBJ1-2,TRBV3-1,ASSQANYGYT
TRBJ2-7,TRBV29-1,SVERQGDTYEQY
TRBJ2-7,TRBV15,ATSTPSSYEQY
TRBJ2-3,TRBV6-2/TRBV6-3,ASSRGTSGRDTQY
TRBJ1-1,TRBV29-1,SVGYARLNTEAF
TRBJ2-6,TRBV5-5,ASTLMGANVLT
TRBJ1-6,TRBV28,ASSSGGLNSPLH
TRBJ2-3,TRBV13,ASSVRGTDTQY